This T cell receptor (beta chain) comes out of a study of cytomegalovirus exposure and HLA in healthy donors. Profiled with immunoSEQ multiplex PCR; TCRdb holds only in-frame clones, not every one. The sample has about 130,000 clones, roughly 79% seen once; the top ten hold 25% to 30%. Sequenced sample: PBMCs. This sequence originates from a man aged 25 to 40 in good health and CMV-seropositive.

The DNA for the CDR3 is TGTGCCAGCAGCCAAGCGGCGGGAGTCATCTACAATGAGCAGTTCTTC. This translates into CASSQAAGVIYNEQFF. J is TRBJ2-1 and V is TRBV4-2, with 7 positions matching TRBD2. The trim removed 1 base at V and 3 bases at J, leaving 6 bases unmatched. Germline V gene sequence: CDR1 LGHNA, CDR2 YNFKEQ. The CDR3 spans 16 residues.